These T cell receptor beta chains were read from a single sample in a study of T-cell reconstitution after alpha-beta-depleted transplantation in children. Each CDR3 protein is one row after TCRdb ran MiXCR on the PCR reads. This sample has 530,000 or so distinct CDR3 sequences, with roughly a quarter found just once. Sequenced here: PBMCs, sampled before TCRalphabeta/CD19-depleted stem cell transplant. The receptors here all came from a boy under two years old with Wiskott-Aldrich syndrome, due to receive a stem cell transplant. Each CDR3 is given with its conserved first and last residue. A D gene is named only where the DNA matches it firmly. Rows give clone size only sometimes, using once, few, many, or a class for an expanded clone.

>TRBV5-1|TRBJ2-5|NA|once
CASSLGTQYF
TGCGCCAGCAGCTTAGGGACCCAGTACTTC
>TRBV7-9|TRBJ2-7|NA|few
CASSSGRGDRLEQYF
TGTGCCAGCAGCTCCGGACGAGGGGATCGGCTCGAGCAGTACTTC
>TRBV10-3|TRBJ2-7|NA|NA
CAIRPGTGEYEQYF
TGTGCCATTAGACCCGGGACGGGAGAATACGAGCAGTACTTC
>TRBV20-1|TRBJ2-3|TRBD1|NA
CSAPGQGGTDTQYF
TGCAGTGCTCCCGGACAGGGGGGCACAGATACGCAGTATTTT
>TRBV11-2|TRBJ2-2|TRBD2|NA
CASRDSGRAGTGELFF
TGTGCCAGCAGGGATAGCGGGAGGGCCGGCACCGGGGAGCTGTTTTTT
>TRBV30|TRBJ1-5|NA|NA
CAWSVQEDQPQHF
TGTGCCTGGAGTGTCCAGGAGGATCAGCCCCAGCATTTT
>TRBV7-8|TRBJ1-6|NA|few
CASSLAVRGNSPLHF
TGTGCCAGCAGCTTAGCGGTCAGGGGAAATTCACCCCTCCACTTT
>TRBV3-1|TRBJ2-7|TRBD2|NA
CATSQDPLAGLFYEQYF
TGTGCCACCAGCCAAGATCCCCTAGCGGGCCTATTCTACGAGCAGTACTTC
>TRBV12-3/TRBV12-4|TRBJ1-5|TRBD1|NA
CASTSTGAISNQPQHF
TGTGCCAGCACCTCGACAGGGGCTATTAGCAATCAGCCCCAGCATTTT
>TRBV10-3|TRBJ2-3|TRBD2|few
CAISRLLAGATDTQYF
TGTGCCATCAGCCGCCTCTTAGCGGGAGCGACAGATACGCAGTATTTT
>TRBV6-1|TRBJ1-2|NA|NA
CASWYGRNYGYTF
TGTGCCAGCTGGTATGGGAGAAACTATGGCTACACCTTC
>TRBV24-1|TRBJ2-3|TRBD2|few
CATSDPSPRLAGDPDTQYF
TGTGCCACCAGTGATCCTTCGCCTCGACTAGCGGGAGACCCAGATACGCAGTATTTT
>TRBV4-2|TRBJ1-5|TRBD1|NA
CASSQGGTGDQPQHF
TGTGCCAGCAGCCAGGGGGGGACAGGGGATCAGCCCCAGCATTTT
>TRBV19|TRBJ2-2|NA|NA
CASSRVRDGGELFF
TGTGCCAGTAGTCGTGTCCGGGACGGCGGGGAGCTGTTTTTT
>TRBV20-1|TRBJ1-5|NA|NA
CSATISAGSNQPQHF
TGCAGTGCTACCATCTCGGCCGGTAGCAATCAGCCCCAGCATTTT
>TRBV29-1|TRBJ2-3|NA|NA
CSVALDLTDTQYF
TGCAGCGTTGCCCTAGATCTCACAGATACGCAGTATTTT
>TRBV4-1|TRBJ1-5|TRBD1|NA
CASSQEVWGGQGAIQQPQHF
TGCGCCAGCAGCCAAGAAGTGTGGGGTGGGCAGGGGGCGATTCAACAGCCCCAGCATTTT
>TRBV5-1|TRBJ2-2|TRBD1|few
CASRGTGLTNTGELFF
TGCGCCAGCAGGGGGACAGGATTGACGAACACCGGGGAGCTGTTTTTT
>TRBV10-3|TRBJ1-2|NA|NA
CAISESGPYGYTF
TGTGCCATCAGTGAGTCGGGGCCCTATGGCTACACCTTC
>TRBV5-1|TRBJ2-5|TRBD2|NA
CASSVQREWVETQYF
TGCGCCAGCAGCGTACAGCGGGAATGGGTGGAGACCCAGTACTTC
>TRBV7-9|TRBJ1-1|NA|NA
CASSLEVVPFF
TGTGCCAGCAGCTTAGAAGTGGTACCTTTCTTT
>TRBV20-1|TRBJ2-1|TRBD2|few
CSARVLGRADEQFF
TGCAGTGCTAGAGTACTCGGGAGGGCGGATGAGCAGTTCTTC
>TRBV5-1|TRBJ1-2|NA|NA
CASSPREGNYGYTF
TGCGCCAGCAGCCCACGTGAGGGGAACTATGGCTACACCTTC
>TRBV10-3|TRBJ2-7|NA|NA
CAIGPPGSYSYEQYF
TGTGCCATCGGCCCACCAGGGTCTTACTCATACGAGCAGTACTTC
>TRBV12-3/TRBV12-4|TRBJ2-3|NA|NA
CASSPRRRGSTDTQYF
TGTGCCAGCAGTCCGCGCAGACGCGGTAGCACAGATACGCAGTATTTT
>TRBV7-2|TRBJ2-1|NA|NA
CASSLGPSLNEQFF
TGTGCCAGCAGCTTAGGTCCGAGCCTCAATGAGCAGTTCTTC
>TRBV10-2|TRBJ2-5|TRBD1|many
CASSARGRETQYF
TGCGCCAGCAGTGCCAGGGGGCGAGAGACCCAGTACTTC